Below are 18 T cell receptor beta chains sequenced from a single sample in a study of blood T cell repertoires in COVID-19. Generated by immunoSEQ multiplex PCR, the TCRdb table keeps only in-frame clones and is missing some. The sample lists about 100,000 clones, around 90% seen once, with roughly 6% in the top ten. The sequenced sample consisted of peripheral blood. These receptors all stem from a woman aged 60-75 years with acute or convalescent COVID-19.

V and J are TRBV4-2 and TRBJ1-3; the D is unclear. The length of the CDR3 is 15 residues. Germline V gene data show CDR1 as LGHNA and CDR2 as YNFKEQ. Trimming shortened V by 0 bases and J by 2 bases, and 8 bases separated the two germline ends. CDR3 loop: CASSQEKTPGNTIYF. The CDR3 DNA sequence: TGTGCCAGCAGCCAAGAGAAAACACCTGGAAACACCATATATTTT.

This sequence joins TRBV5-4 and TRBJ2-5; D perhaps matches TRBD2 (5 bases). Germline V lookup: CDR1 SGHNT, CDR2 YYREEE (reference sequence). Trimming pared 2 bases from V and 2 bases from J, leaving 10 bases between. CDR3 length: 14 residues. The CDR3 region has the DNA TGTGCCAGCAGCTTAAGTGGACTGCAAGAGACCCAGTACTTC. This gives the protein CASSLSGLQETQYF.

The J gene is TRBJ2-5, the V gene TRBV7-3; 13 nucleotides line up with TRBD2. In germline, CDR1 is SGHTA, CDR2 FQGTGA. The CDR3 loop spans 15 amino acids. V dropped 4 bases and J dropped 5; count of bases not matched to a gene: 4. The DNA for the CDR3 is TGTGCCAGCAGCTCCGGGACTAGCGGGGTGGAGACCCAGTACTTC. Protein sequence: CASSSGTSGVETQYF.

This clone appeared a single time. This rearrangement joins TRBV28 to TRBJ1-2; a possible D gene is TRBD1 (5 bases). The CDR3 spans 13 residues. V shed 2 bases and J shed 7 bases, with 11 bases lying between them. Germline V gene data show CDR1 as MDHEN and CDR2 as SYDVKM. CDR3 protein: CASSLRGSPGYTF. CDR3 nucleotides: TGTGCCAGCAGTTTAAGGGGTTCGCCTGGCTACACCTTC.

CDR3 sequence reads: CASSPPSGYGYTF. The DNA for the CDR3 is TGTGCCAGCAGCCCCCCCAGTGGCTATGGCTACACCTTC. The rearrangement joins TRBV14 to TRBJ1-2; D gene unclear. The CDR3 length is 13 residues. V shed 4 bases and J shed 4 bases, with 10 bases lying between them. CDR1 and CDR2 from the germline V gene are SGHDN and FVKESK. Filled out from reference TRBV14 and TRBJ1-2, the complete variable domain reads EAGVTQFPSHSVIEKGQTVTLRCDPISGHDNLYWYRRVMGKEIKFLLHFVKESKQDESGMPNNRFLAERTGGTYSTLKVQPAELEDSGVYFCASSPPSGYGYTFGSGTRLTVV.

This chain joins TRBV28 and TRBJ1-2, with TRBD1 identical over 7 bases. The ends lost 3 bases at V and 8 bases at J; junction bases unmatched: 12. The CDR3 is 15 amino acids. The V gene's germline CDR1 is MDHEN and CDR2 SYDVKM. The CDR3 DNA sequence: TGTGCCAGCAGTTTGCTGGGACAGTGGATGGAGGGCTACACCTTC. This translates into CASSLLGQWMEGYTF.

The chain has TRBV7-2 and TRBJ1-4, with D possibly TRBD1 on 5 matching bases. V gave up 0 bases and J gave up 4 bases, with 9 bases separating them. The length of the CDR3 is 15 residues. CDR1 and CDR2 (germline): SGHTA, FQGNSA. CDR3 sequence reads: CASSLAGGFNEKLFF. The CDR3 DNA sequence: TGTGCCAGCAGCTTAGCGGGGGGATTTAATGAAAAACTGTTTTTT. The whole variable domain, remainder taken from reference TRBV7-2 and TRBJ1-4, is GAGVSQSPSNKVTEKGKDVELRCDPISGHTALYWYRQSLGQGLEFLIYFQGNSAPDKSGLPSDRFSAERTGGSVSTLTIQRTQQEDSAVYLCASSLAGGFNEKLFFGSGTQLSVL.

DNA for the CDR3: TGTGCCAGCACCGACAGGGTTAACTATGGCTACACCTTC. Amino acid sequence: CASTDRVNYGYTF. The V and J genes are TRBV6-5 and TRBJ1-2; 7 positions agree with TRBD1. The CDR3 extends over 13 amino acids. The germline CDR1 and CDR2 sequences are MNHEY and SVGAGI. With V trimmed by 7 bases and J by 1 base, 3 bases remained unmatched.

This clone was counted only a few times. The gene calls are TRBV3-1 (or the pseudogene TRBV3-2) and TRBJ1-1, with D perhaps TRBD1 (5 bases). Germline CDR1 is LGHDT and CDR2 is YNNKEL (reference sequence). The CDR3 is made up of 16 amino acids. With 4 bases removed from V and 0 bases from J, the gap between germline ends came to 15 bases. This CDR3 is CASSLYGGAMNTEAFF. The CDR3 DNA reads TGTGCCAGCAGCCTCTACGGGGGAGCCATGAACACTGAAGCTTTCTTT.

The CDR3 region has the DNA TGTGCCAGCAGGGGGTCAGGGGGGTCCACTGAAGCTTTCTTT. It specifies CASRGSGGSTEAFF. The chain employs TRBV28 and TRBJ1-1; 7 bases fit TRBD1. V lost 6 bases and J lost 4; bases outside the gene matches: 8. The CDR3 loop spans 14 amino acids. CDR1 and CDR2 (germline): MDHEN, SYDVKM. Looking up the rest from reference TRBV28 and TRBJ1-1 gives the full variable domain: DVKVTQSSRYLVKRTGEKVFLECVQDMDHENMFWYRQDPGLGLRLIYFSYDVKMKEKGDIPEGYSVSREKKERFSLILESASTNQTSMYLCASRGSGGSTEAFFGQGTRLTVV.

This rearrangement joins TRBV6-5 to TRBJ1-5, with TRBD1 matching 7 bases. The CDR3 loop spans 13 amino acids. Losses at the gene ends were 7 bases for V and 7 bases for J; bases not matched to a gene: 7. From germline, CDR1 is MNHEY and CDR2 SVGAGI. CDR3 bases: TGTGCCAGCATTCAGGGGGTAAGCCAGCCCCAGCATTTT. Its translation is CASIQGVSQPQHF.

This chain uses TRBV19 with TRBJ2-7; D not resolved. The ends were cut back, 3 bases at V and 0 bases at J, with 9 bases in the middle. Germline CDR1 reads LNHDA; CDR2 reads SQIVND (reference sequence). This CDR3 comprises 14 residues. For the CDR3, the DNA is TGTGCCAGTAGTATTCGGGTGAGCTCCTACGAGCAGTACTTC. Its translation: CASSIRVSSYEQYF.

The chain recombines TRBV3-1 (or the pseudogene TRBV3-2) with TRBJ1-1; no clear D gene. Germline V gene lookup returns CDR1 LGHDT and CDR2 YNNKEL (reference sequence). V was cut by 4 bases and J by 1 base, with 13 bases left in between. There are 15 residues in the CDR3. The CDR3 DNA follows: TGTGCCAGCAGCCTCTCCGGGAGGTGGAACACTGAAGCTTTCTTT. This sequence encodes CASSLSGRWNTEAFF.

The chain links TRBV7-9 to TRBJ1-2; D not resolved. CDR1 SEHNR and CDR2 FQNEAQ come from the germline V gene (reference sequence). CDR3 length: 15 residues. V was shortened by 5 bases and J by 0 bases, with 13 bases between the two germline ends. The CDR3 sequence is CASSPPGKSNYGYTF. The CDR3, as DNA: TGTGCCAGCAGCCCGCCAGGCAAATCTAACTATGGCTACACCTTC. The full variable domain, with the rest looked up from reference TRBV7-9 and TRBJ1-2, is DTGVSQNPRHKITKRGQNVTFRCDPISEHNRLYWYRQTLGQGPEFLTYFQNEAQLEKSRLLSDRFSAERPKGSFSTLEIQRTEQGDSAMYLCASSPPGKSNYGYTFGSGTRLTVV.

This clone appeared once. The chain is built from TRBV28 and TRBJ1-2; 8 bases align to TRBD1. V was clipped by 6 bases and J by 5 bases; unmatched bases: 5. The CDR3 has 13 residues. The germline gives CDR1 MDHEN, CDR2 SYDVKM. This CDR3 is CASRSGTGYGYTF. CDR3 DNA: TGTGCCAGCAGATCCGGGACAGGTTATGGCTACACCTTC.

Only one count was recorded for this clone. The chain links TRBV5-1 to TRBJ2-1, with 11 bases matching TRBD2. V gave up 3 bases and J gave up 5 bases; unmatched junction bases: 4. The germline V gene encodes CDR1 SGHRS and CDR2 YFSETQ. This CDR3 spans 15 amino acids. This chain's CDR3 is CASSSELAGDNEQFF. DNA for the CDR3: TGCGCCAGCAGCTCGGAACTAGCGGGGGACAATGAGCAGTTCTTC. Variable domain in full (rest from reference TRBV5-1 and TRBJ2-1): KAGVTQTPRYLIKTRGQQVTLSCSPISGHRSVSWYQQTPGQGLQFLFEYFSETQRNKGNFPGRFSGRQFSNSRSEMNVSTLELGDSALYLCASSSELAGDNEQFFGPGTRLTVL.

CDR3 amino acids: CASSSSRHGAQPQHF. CDR3 nucleotide sequence: TGTGCCAGCAGCTCCTCCCGACATGGTGCCCAGCCCCAGCATTTT. The V and J genes are TRBV7-9 and TRBJ1-5; D gene uncertain. This CDR3 spans 15 amino acids. Looked up from germline, CDR1 is SEHNR and CDR2 is FQNEAQ (reference sequence). With 4 bases removed from V and 7 bases from J, the gap between germline ends came to 17 bases.

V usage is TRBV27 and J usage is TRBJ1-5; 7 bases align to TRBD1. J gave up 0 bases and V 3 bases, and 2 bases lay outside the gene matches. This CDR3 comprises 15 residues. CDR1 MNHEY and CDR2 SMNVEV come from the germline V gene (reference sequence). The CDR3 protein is CASSFGTASNQPQHF. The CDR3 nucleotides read TGTGCCAGCAGTTTCGGGACAGCTAGCAATCAGCCCCAGCATTTT.